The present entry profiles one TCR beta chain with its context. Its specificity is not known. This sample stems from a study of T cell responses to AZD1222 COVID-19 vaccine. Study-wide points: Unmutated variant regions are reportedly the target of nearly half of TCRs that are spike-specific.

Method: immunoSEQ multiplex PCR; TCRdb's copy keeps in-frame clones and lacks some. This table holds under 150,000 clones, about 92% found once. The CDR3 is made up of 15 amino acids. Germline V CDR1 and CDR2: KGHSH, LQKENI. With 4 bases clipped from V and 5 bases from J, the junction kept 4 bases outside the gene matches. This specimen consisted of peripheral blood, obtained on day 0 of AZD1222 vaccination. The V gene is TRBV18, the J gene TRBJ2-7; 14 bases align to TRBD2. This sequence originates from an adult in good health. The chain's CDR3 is CASSQTSGRAHEQYF. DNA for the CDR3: TGTGCCAGCTCACAGACTAGCGGGAGGGCCCACGAGCAGTACTTC. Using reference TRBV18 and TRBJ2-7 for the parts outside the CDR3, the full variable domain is NAGVMQNPRHLVRRRGQEARLRCSPMKGHSHVYWYRQLPEEGLKFMVYLQKENIIDESGMPKERFSAEFPKEGPSILRIQQVVRGDSAAYFCASSQTSGRAHEQYFGPGTRLTVT.